Sequencing of this T cell receptor (beta chain) was carried out in a study of shared clonotypes between healthy human individuals. Assay used: immunoSEQ multiplex PCR; TCRdb lists only in-frame clones, some missing. The repertoire has 2 million or so clones, 85% to 95% of them found once; the top ten carry more than 0.1%. The CDR3 has 12 residues. Germline V CDR1 and CDR2: MNHNY, SVGAGI (reference sequence). Trimming took 6 bases from V and 5 from J, leaving 10 bases between them. A word on this clone: The antigen is not known.

CD4+ cells underwent separation, giving CD45RA+ naive and CD45RA-negative memory subsets. Study-wide results and limits: Generation probability values for non-shared clonotypes were lower than those for clonotypes shared by all four donors.

Sequences were obtained from naive CD4+ T cells sorted from blood. Stated subset: CD45RA+ positively selected. The chain uses TRBV6-6 and TRBJ2-5; no firm D call. The origin of this receptor is a man aged 18 to 30 in good health. DNA of the CDR3: TGTGCCAGCAGCTCCGGGCGGGAGACCCAGTACTTC. This codes for CASSSGRETQYF.